The present TCR beta chain was sequenced within a study of blood T cells in healthy people across ages. General observations from the study: As age increased, TCR beta diversity per million T cells fell in a roughly linear fashion.

CDR1 and CDR2 (germline): SNHLY, FYNNEI. V lost 5 bases and J lost 4, with 8 bases in between. The CDR3 totals 12 residues. For this clonotype: Its cognate antigen is unknown.

The second PCR ran roughly 6 to 11 cycles with a sample-barcoded 5' primer and J-beta primers. Tags on each cDNA molecule came from a template-switch adaptor with 12 random nucleotides. Every sample gave at least 2.5 million paired-end reads containing CDR3. One entry per CDR3 protein results from TCRdb running MiXCR on the 5' RACE reads. The sample has 1,500,000 or so distinct CDR3 sequences, approximately 59% seen once. The sequenced material came from blood. V usage is TRBV2 and J usage is TRBJ2-5; no reliable D call. This receptor was obtained from a man aged 18 to 30 in good health. CDR3 residues: CASSTLTETQYF. As DNA, the CDR3 is TGTGCCAGCAGTACCCTAACAGAGACCCAGTACTTC.